This entry features one T cell receptor (beta chain) sequence. The antigen is not known. With 4 bases removed from V and 5 bases from J, the gap between germline ends came to 15 bases. Germline values: CDR1 LGHNA, CDR2 YNFKEQ. The CDR3 contains 14 residues. The data originate from a study of T cell responses to AZD1222 COVID-19 vaccine. Background on the study: Both about-4-week and about-12-week second-dose recipients were combined.

Clones were read by immunoSEQ multiplex PCR, and TCRdb kept only the in-frame ones, dropping some. The repertoire includes over 100,000 clones, around nine tenths of them detected once, and around 9.4% sits in the top ten. Study-wide results and caveats: Nearly half of spike-specific TCRs reportedly go after variant regions that carry no mutations. Possibly, clonal diversity was underestimated; donors were largely white British and included more females. CD4 TCRs covered the whole spike, strongest at regions 160-218 and 743-854.

The sample here was peripheral blood, taken on day 0 of AZD1222 vaccination. The receptor's source is an adult in good health. The chain couples TRBV4-2 to TRBJ2-7, with D perhaps matching TRBD1 (8 bases). DNA for the CDR3: TGTGCCAGCAGCCGCACAGGGGGGAGGGACGAGCAGTACTTC. Translating it yields CASSRTGGRDEQYF.